These 14 T cell receptor beta chains originate from one sample sequenced in a study of T cell clones after liver transplantation. Sequenced by immunoSEQ multiplex PCR; TCRdb stores in-frame clones only, minus some. The sample yields approximately 51,000 clones, over 55% seen once. The material sequenced was CD4+ T cells from blood, taken approximately 54 months after liver transplant. Every receptor here comes from a human patient who received a liver transplant. The T cells may come from the graft donor.

The chain has TRBV6-5 and TRBJ2-2; TRBD1 agrees at 9 bases. Trimming took 4 bases from V and 3 from J; bases not matched to a gene: 3. Germline CDR1 is MNHEY and CDR2 is SVGAGI. This CDR3 is 15 amino acids long. The chain's CDR3 is CASSSGTGHTGELFF. DNA for the CDR3: TGTGCCAGCAGTTCCGGGACAGGGCACACCGGGGAGCTGTTTTTT.

The chain is built from TRBV4-2 and TRBJ2-1, with a possible D match to TRBD2 (6 bases). The V and J ends lost 1 base and 3 bases respectively, with 10 bases between them. CDR1 is LGHNA and CDR2 is YNFKEQ in the germline V gene. The CDR3 spans 15 residues. The CDR3 sequence is CASSQVVADYNEQFF. The DNA for the CDR3 is TGTGCCAGCAGCCAAGTAGTAGCGGACTACAATGAGCAGTTCTTC.

The CDR3 protein is CASSVVRGDTQYF. The CDR3 bases are TGTGCCAGCAGCGTAGTAAGGGGAGATACGCAGTATTTT. V is TRBV9 and J is TRBJ2-3, with D maybe TRBD1 (5 bases). CDR1 SGDLS and CDR2 YYNGEE come from the germline V gene. The CDR3 is 13 residues long. V was pared by 0 bases and J by 5 bases, with 7 bases between.

The table lists this clone with a few counts. V gene TRBV19 combines with J gene TRBJ1-1, with 7 bases fitting TRBD1. CDR1 LNHDA and CDR2 SQIVND come from the germline V gene (reference sequence). The CDR3 consists of 12 residues. Trimming at V came to 3 bases and at J to 9 bases, leaving 4 bases not matched to a gene. DNA for the CDR3: TGTGCCAGTAGTATCCTGGACAGGAAAGCTTTCTTT. Protein sequence: CASSILDRKAFF. The variable domain in full, with the rest retrieved from reference TRBV19 and TRBJ1-1, is DGGITQSPKYLFRKEGQNVTLSCEQNLNHDAMYWYRQDPGQGLRLIYYSQIVNDFQKGDIAEGYSVSREKKESFPLTVTSAQKNPTAFYLCASSILDRKAFFGQGTRLTVV.

V gene TRBV6-1 combines with J gene TRBJ2-1, with D possibly being TRBD2 (7 bases). Looked up from germline, CDR1 is MNHNS and CDR2 is SASEGT. This CDR3 comprises 16 residues. The V gene lost 2 bases and the J gene lost 8 bases, with 19 bases spanning the gap. CDR3 DNA sequence: TGTGCCAGCAGTGAACGGTGGGGGGGCAGTATAGATGAGCAGTTCTTC. Translated: CASSERWGGSIDEQFF.

The chain links TRBV11-3 to TRBJ2-3, with 7 bases aligning to TRBD2. The CDR3 is 15 residues long. The V gene's germline CDR1 is SGHNT and CDR2 YENEEA. V lost 5 bases to trimming and J lost 2 bases; unmatched junction nucleotides: 7. The CDR3 loop reads CASSLAGESTDTQYF. The CDR3 nucleotides are TGTGCCAGCAGCCTCGCGGGGGAATCCACAGATACGCAGTATTTT. The full variable domain, completed using reference TRBV11-3 and TRBJ2-3, is EAGVVQSPRYKIIEKKQPVAFWCNPISGHNTLYWYLQNLGQGPELLIRYENEEAVDDSQLPKDRFSAERLKGVDSTLKIQPAELGDSAVYLCASSLAGESTDTQYFGPGTRLTVL.

The chain joins TRBV18 to TRBJ1-4, with a tentative D call TRBD1 (5 bases). The CDR3 contains 16 residues. The V and J ends lost 3 bases and 8 bases respectively, with 19 bases between them. The germline V gene has CDR1 KGHSH and CDR2 LQKENI. The CDR3: CASSPRDGQLGEKLFF. CDR3 bases: TGTGCCAGCTCACCCAGGGACGGCCAACTGGGGGAAAAACTGTTTTTT.

This clone was found a few times. The rearrangement joins TRBV9 to TRBJ1-6; D unresolved. The CDR3 is 13 amino acids. Trimming pared 0 bases from V and 15 bases from J, leaving 13 bases between. Germline V CDR1 and CDR2: SGDLS, YYNGEE. The CDR3 region has the DNA TGTGCCAGCAGCGTAGATCAAACTAGCCTCCTCCACTTT. Its protein is CASSVDQTSLLHF.

This chain connects TRBV6-5 to TRBJ1-1; D unclear. This CDR3 comprises 11 residues. Germline assignment: CDR1 MNHEY and CDR2 SVGAGI. V dropped 7 bases and J dropped 7 bases, with 10 bases sitting between them. CDR3: CASMGLFEAFF. As DNA, the CDR3 is TGTGCCAGCATGGGCCTCTTTGAAGCTTTCTTT.

This chain links TRBV6-1 with TRBJ2-4; weak D call: TRBD2 (6 bases). V was pared by 2 bases and J by 7 bases, with 6 bases between. The CDR3 is 12 amino acids. The germline V gene encodes CDR1 MNHNS and CDR2 SASEGT. The CDR3 loop reads CASSESGNIQYF. The CDR3 region has the DNA TGTGCCAGCAGTGAAAGCGGGAACATTCAGTACTTC.

The chain links TRBV2 to TRBJ1-2, with D maybe TRBD1 (6 bases). Germline CDR1 reads SNHLY; CDR2 reads FYNNEI. The CDR3 length is 12 residues. Between the trimmed V and J ends, which lost 7 bases and 8 bases, there was a span of 14 bases. The CDR3 protein is CASMQGMRGYTF. Here the CDR3 DNA reads TGTGCCAGCATGCAGGGGATGAGGGGCTACACCTTC.

The chain links TRBV7-2 to TRBJ1-1; a weak D match, TRBD1 (5 bases). Per the germline V gene, CDR1 is SGHTA and CDR2 is FQGNSA. The V and J ends lost 5 bases and 11 bases respectively, with 18 bases between them. The length of the CDR3 is 13 residues. The CDR3 region is CASSPTLVGAAFF. The CDR3 region has the DNA TGTGCCAGCAGCCCCACGTTAGTAGGGGCCGCTTTCTTT.

This chain connects TRBV6-1 to TRBJ2-7; D is ambiguous. V lost 9 bases, J lost 3 bases, and 15 bases lay in between. This CDR3 is built from 13 residues. Germline V gene sequence: CDR1 MNHNS, CDR2 SASEGT. The CDR3 loop reads CASLPGPFYEQYF. The CDR3 DNA sequence: TGTGCCAGTTTGCCAGGCCCCTTCTACGAGCAGTACTTC.

The sample holds a few counts of this clone. The rearrangement joins TRBV28 to TRBJ1-2; D gene unclear. The CDR3 totals 14 residues. The V end was cut by 6 bases, the J end by 6 bases, with 17 bases between. CDR1 and CDR2 from the germline V gene are MDHEN and SYDVKM. This CDR3 is CASSYSDGIDGYTF. CDR3 coding DNA: TGTGCCAGCAGCTATTCCGACGGGATTGATGGCTACACCTTC.